Described below is a single T cell receptor (beta chain) sequence and its context. HTBI primers from iRepertoire and Arm-PCR of CDR3 regions yielded the TCR beta libraries. TCRdb redid the calling of the multiplex PCR reads with MiXCR, one entry per CDR3 protein. The sample includes about 290,000 distinct CDR3 sequences, 22% of them seen just once. The data are from a study of regulatory T cells in long-lasting Graves disease. Indicated time point: persistent/refractory GD, antithyroid drugs over 5 years with positive TRAb. PBMC RNA served as the TCR library source. Nine milliliters of peripheral blood went into EDTA tubes. Germline CDR1 and CDR2: SGHVS and FQNEAQ. The CDR3 covers 14 residues. V lost 5 bases to trimming and J lost 2 bases, with 13 bases between them.

The sequence derives from a female donor with Graves disease. Specimen: peripheral blood mononuclear cells (PBMCs), collected when the disease was refractory, from a patient treated with antithyroid drugs. V and J are TRBV7-8 and TRBJ2-7, with D perhaps matching TRBD2 (5 bases). CDR3 residues: CASSPGVGPYEQYF. CDR3 coding DNA: TGTGCCAGCAGCCCCGGGGTAGGCCCCTACGAGCAGTACTTC.